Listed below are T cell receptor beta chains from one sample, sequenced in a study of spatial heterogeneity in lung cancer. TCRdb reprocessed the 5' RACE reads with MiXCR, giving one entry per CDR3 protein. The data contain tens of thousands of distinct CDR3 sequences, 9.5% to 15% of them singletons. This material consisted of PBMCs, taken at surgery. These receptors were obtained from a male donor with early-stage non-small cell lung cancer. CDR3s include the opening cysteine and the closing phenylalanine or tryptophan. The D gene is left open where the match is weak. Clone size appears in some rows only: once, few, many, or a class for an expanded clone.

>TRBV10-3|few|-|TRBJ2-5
CAISRDARSPQYF
TGTGCCATCAGCCGGGACGCTCGAAGTCCCCAGTACTTC
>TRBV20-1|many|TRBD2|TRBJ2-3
CSASRTSGVGDTQYF
TGCAGTGCTAGCAGGACTAGCGGGGTTGGAGATACGCAGTATTTT
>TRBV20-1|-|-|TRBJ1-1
CSAASGFPQGTEAFF
TGCAGTGCTGCATCAGGGTTTCCACAGGGAACTGAAGCTTTCTTT
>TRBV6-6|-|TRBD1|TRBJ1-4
CASTTPYRGGEKLFF
TGTGCCAGCACCACACCGTACAGGGGTGGCGAAAAACTGTTTTTT
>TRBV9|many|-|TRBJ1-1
CASSPRPSVGTEAFF
TGTGCCAGCAGCCCCCGACCCAGCGTCGGCACTGAAGCTTTCTTT
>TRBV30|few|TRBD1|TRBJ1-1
CAWSVPSAGTARGAFF
TGTGCCTGGAGCGTACCTTCTGCGGGGACAGCTCGAGGAGCTTTCTTT
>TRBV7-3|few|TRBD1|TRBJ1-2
CASSPAGTGDGYTF
TGTGCCAGCAGCCCAGCCGGGACAGGCGATGGCTACACCTTC
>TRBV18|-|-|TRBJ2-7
CASSPAHSYEQYF
TGTGCCAGCTCCCCAGCGCACTCCTACGAGCAGTACTTC
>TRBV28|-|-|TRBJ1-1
CASSSGTVVGAFF
TGTGCCAGCAGTTCCGGTACCGTAGTGGGAGCTTTCTTT
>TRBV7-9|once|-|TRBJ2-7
CASSLGLVEQYF
TGTGCCAGCAGCTTGGGACTTGTCGAGCAGTACTTC
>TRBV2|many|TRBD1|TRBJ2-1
CASSRQGISYNEQFF
TGTGCCAGCAGTAGACAGGGGATCAGTTACAATGAGCAGTTCTTC
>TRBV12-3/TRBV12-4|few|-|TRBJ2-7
CASSPAFGFYEQYF
TGTGCCAGCAGTCCTGCATTCGGGTTTTACGAGCAGTACTTC
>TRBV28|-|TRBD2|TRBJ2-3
CASRDLAGGLGTQYF
TGTGCCAGCAGGGACTTAGCGGGGGGGCTGGGTACGCAGTATTTT
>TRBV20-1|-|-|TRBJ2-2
CSASLSNTGELFF
TGCAGTGCTAGTTTAAGTAACACCGGGGAGCTGTTTTTT
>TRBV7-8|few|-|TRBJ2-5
CASSPDGTNQETQYF
TGTGCCAGCAGCCCGGACGGGACCAACCAAGAGACCCAGTACTTC
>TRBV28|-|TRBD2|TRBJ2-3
CASSHTGTSGRLYDTQYF
TGTGCCAGCAGCCATACCGGGACTAGCGGGAGATTGTACGATACGCAGTATTTT
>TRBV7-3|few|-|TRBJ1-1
CASSLAGPTEAFF
TGTGCCAGCAGCTTAGCGGGGCCCACTGAAGCTTTCTTT
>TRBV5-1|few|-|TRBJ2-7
CASRTVGTYEQYF
TGCGCCAGCAGAACAGTTGGAACCTACGAGCAGTACTTC
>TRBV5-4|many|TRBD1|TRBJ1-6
CASSPGQGDSMSPLHF
TGTGCCAGCAGCCCCGGACAGGGGGACTCTATGTCACCCCTCCACTTT
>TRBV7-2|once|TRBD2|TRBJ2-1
CASSLAFGASGRAILGDEQFF
TGTGCCAGCAGCTTAGCGTTCGGGGCTAGCGGGAGGGCAATACTTGGGGATGAGCAGTTCTTC
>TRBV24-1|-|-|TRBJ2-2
CATSDPTLANTGELFF
TGTGCCACCAGTGATCCCACACTCGCGAACACCGGGGAGCTGTTTTTT
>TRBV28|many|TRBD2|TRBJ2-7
CASSLTSGIHEQYF
TGTGCCAGCAGTTTAACTAGCGGGATCCACGAGCAGTACTTC
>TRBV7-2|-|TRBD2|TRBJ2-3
CASSTRAGGYTDTQYF
TGTGCCAGCAGCACCCGAGCGGGGGGGTACACAGATACGCAGTATTTT
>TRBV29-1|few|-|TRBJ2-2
CSVGPPDTGELFF
TGCAGCGTTGGGCCTCCGGACACCGGGGAGCTGTTTTTT
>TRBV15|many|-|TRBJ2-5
CATSRVDLYGRLETQYF
TGTGCCACCAGCAGAGTGGATTTATACGGGAGACTAGAGACCCAGTACTTC
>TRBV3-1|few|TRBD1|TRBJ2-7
CASSQDWGQGAYEQYF
TGTGCCAGCAGCCAAGATTGGGGACAGGGGGCGTACGAGCAGTACTTC
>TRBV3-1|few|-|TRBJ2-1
CASSQDRLSYNEQFF
TGTGCCAGCAGCCAAGACAGACTATCGTACAATGAGCAGTTCTTC
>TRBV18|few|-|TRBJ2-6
CASSPYSGANVLTF
TGTGCCAGCTCACCTTACTCTGGGGCCAACGTCCTGACTTTC
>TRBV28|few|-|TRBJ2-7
CASALDRGHPTYEQYF
TGTGCCAGCGCCCTGGATAGGGGACACCCTACCTACGAGCAGTACTTC
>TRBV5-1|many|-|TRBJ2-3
CASRGPGSTDTQYF
TGCGCCAGCAGGGGCCCGGGGAGCACAGATACGCAGTATTTT
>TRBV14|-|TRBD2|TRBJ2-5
CASSQDGAGGPQETQYF
TGTGCCAGCAGCCAAGACGGAGCGGGGGGACCACAAGAGACCCAGTACTTC
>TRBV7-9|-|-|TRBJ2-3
CASSFRGESDTQYF
TGTGCCAGCAGCTTTAGGGGCGAGTCAGATACGCAGTATTTT
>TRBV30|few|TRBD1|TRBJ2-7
CAWSPGTGTYEQYF
TGTGCCTGGAGTCCCGGGACAGGAACCTACGAGCAGTACTTC
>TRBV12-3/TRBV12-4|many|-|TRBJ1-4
CASSLTSYNEKLFF
TGTGCCAGCAGTTTAACCAGTTACAATGAAAAACTGTTTTTT
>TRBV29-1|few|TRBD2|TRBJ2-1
CSDLLLAGGYNEQFF
TGCAGCGACCTACTACTAGCGGGAGGATACAATGAGCAGTTCTTC
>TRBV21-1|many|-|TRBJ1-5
CASSKGTGVQPQHF
TGTGCCAGCAGCAAAGGGACAGGGGTGCAGCCCCAGCATTTT
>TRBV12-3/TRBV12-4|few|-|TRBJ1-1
CASSFLGVNTEAFF
TGTGCCAGCAGTTTCCTGGGAGTGAACACTGAAGCTTTCTTT
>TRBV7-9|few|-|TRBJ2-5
CASSRTGSLGGTQYF
TGTGCCAGCAGCCGGACGGGTTCATTGGGCGGAACCCAGTACTTC
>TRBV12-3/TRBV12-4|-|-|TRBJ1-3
CASTSQGLSGNTIYF
TGTGCCAGCACGTCGCAGGGGCTCTCTGGAAACACCATATATTTT
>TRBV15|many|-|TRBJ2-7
CATSRGGTFSSYEQYF
TGTGCCACCAGCAGAGGGGGGACGTTCAGCTCCTACGAGCAGTACTTC
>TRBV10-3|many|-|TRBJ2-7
CAITPGGLSDEQYF
TGTGCCATCACCCCTGGCGGGTTAAGCGACGAGCAGTACTTC
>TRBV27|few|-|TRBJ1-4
CASSLGQATNEKLFF
TGTGCCAGCAGTTTGGGTCAGGCAACTAATGAAAAACTGTTTTTT
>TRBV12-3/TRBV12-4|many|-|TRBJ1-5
CASRKMDQPQHF
TGTGCCAGCAGGAAAATGGATCAGCCCCAGCATTTT
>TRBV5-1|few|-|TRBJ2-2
CASSLVASNTGELFF
TGCGCCAGCAGCTTGGTGGCCAGTAACACCGGGGAGCTGTTTTTT
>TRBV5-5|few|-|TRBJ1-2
CASSLVAGPEGYTF
TGTGCCAGCAGCTTGGTCGCAGGTCCGGAGGGCTACACCTTC
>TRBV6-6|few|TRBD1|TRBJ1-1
CASSRTGTGVTEAFF
TGTGCCAGCAGTCGCACCGGGACAGGGGTTACTGAAGCTTTCTTT
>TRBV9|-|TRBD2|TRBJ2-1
CASSLTGTTHNEQFF
TGTGCCAGCAGCTTAACCGGGACTACCCACAATGAGCAGTTCTTC
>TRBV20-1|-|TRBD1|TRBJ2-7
CSARGTGTREQYF
TGCAGTGCTAGAGGGACAGGGACACGGGAGCAGTACTTC
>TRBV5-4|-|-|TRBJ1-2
CASSLVGRGLHGYTF
TGTGCCAGCAGCTTGGTTGGCAGGGGACTCCATGGCTACACCTTC
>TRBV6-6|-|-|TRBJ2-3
CASRLAHHLPDTQYF
TGTGCCAGCAGGCTAGCCCACCATCTCCCAGATACGCAGTATTTT
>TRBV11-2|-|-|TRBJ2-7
CASSLDLVRTSLSYEQYF
TGTGCCAGCAGCTTAGATTTAGTAAGGACCTCTCTTTCCTACGAGCAGTACTTC
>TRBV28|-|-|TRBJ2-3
CASRGSVSTDTQYF
TGTGCCAGCAGGGGGTCGGTTAGCACAGATACGCAGTATTTT
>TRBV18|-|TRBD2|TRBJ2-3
CASSPTSGLDTQYF
TGTGCCAGCTCACCGACTAGCGGGCTGGATACGCAGTATTTT
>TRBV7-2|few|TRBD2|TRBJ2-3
CASSLMTSGGFSTDTQYF
TGTGCCAGCAGCTTAATGACTAGCGGGGGGTTCAGCACAGATACGCAGTATTTT
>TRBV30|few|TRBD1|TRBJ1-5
CAWGQANQPQHF
TGTGCCTGGGGACAGGCAAATCAGCCCCAGCATTTT